Listed below are T cell receptor beta chains from one sample, sequenced in a study of control samples from healthy donors and cancer patients. The table came from immunoSEQ multiplex PCR; TCRdb's copy has only in-frame clones and leaves some out. The sample yields fewer than 50,000 clones, around 94% seen once. The source material was PBMCs. These TCRs come from a man aged 25 to 40 with colorectal cancer. CDR3s include the opening cysteine and the closing phenylalanine or tryptophan. A D gene is named only where the DNA matches it firmly. Size values are once, few and many counts, or a class for expanded clones, and some rows have none.

>TRBV19|TRBJ1-1|TRBD1|-
CASSIQGGSEAFF
TGTGCCAGTAGTATACAGGGGGGCTCTGAAGCTTTCTTT
>TRBV19|TRBJ1-1|-|-
CASSTGEMRITEAFF
TGTGCCAGTAGTACCGGGGAAATGAGAATCACTGAAGCTTTCTTT
>TRBV18|TRBJ1-1|-|-
CASSPPTVNTEAFF
TGTGCCAGCTCACCACCTACGGTGAACACTGAAGCTTTCTTT
>TRBV7-2|TRBJ2-1|TRBD2|-
CASSPGGAGGTYNEQFF
TGTGCCAGCAGCCCCGGGGGAGCGGGGGGAACCTACAATGAGCAGTTCTTC
>TRBV5-6|TRBJ1-1|TRBD1|-
CASSLFPGGRFAFF
TGTGCCAGCAGCTTGTTTCCAGGGGGCAGGTTTGCTTTCTTT
>TRBV6-5|TRBJ2-1|-|-
CATGEAGEQFF
TGTGCCACCGGGGAGGCGGGGGAGCAGTTCTTC
>TRBV6-6|TRBJ1-6|-|-
CASSSRASNSPLHF
TGTGCCAGCAGTTCCCGGGCCTCAAATTCACCCCTCCACTTT
>TRBV12-5|TRBJ1-5|-|few
CASGLAQGNQPQHF
TGTGCTAGTGGTTTGGCACAGGGAAATCAGCCCCAGCATTTT
>TRBV6-6|TRBJ1-2|TRBD1|-
CASSYCRGPLCGYTF
TGTGCCAGCAGTTACTGTAGGGGGCCCCTATGTGGCTACACCTTC
>TRBV18|TRBJ1-1|-|-
CASSPPDTRNTEAFF
TGTGCCAGCTCACCCCCCGACACTCGGAACACTGAAGCTTTCTTT
>TRBV4-3|TRBJ2-1|-|-
CASSQGTSGHSYNEQFF
TGCGCCAGCAGCCAAGGGACTTCGGGACACTCCTACAATGAGCAGTTCTTC
>TRBV6-5|TRBJ2-7|TRBD1|-
CASSFGDRGYEQYF
TGTGCCAGCAGTTTCGGGGACAGGGGATACGAGCAGTACTTC
>TRBV7-2|TRBJ2-1|-|-
CASSPGRPYNEQFF
TGTGCCAGCAGCCCGGGACGGCCGTACAATGAGCAGTTCTTC
>TRBV18|TRBJ1-6|-|-
CASSPDARGATDF
TGTGCCAGCTCACCTGACGCCAGAGGCGCGACCGACTTT
>TRBV6-6|TRBJ1-5|TRBD1|-
CASSPRTGVYSNQPQHF
TGTGCCAGCAGTCCCCGGACAGGCGTTTATAGCAATCAGCCCCAGCATTTT
>TRBV10-2|TRBJ2-1|-|-
CASSEGSLVNEQFF
TGCGCCAGCAGTGAAGGTAGTTTGGTGAATGAGCAGTTCTTC
>TRBV19|TRBJ1-4|-|-
CASAQSGSQLFF
TGTGCCAGTGCTCAATCCGGGAGTCAACTGTTTTTT
>TRBV4-1|TRBJ1-2|TRBD1|-
CASSQDRTGNGYTF
TGCGCCAGCAGCCAAGATAGGACAGGGAATGGCTACACCTTC
>TRBV5-1|TRBJ2-1|-|-
CASSLDSSYNEQFF
TGCGCCAGCAGCTTGGACAGCTCCTACAATGAGCAGTTCTTC
>TRBV6-2/TRBV6-3|TRBJ1-2|TRBD1|once
CASSPFAGTGRDGYTF
TGTGCCAGCAGTCCCTTCGCCGGGACAGGGCGGGACGGCTACACCTTC
>TRBV18|TRBJ2-1|-|once
CASSPEGASDEQFF
TGTGCCAGCTCACCCGAGGGAGCGTCCGATGAGCAGTTCTTC
>TRBV7-2|TRBJ2-3|-|-
CASSLALIPETDTQYF
TGTGCCAGCAGCTTAGCCCTTATCCCAGAGACAGATACGCAGTATTTT
>TRBV18|TRBJ2-1|-|-
CASSYNSQGAYNEQFF
TGTGCCAGCTCATATAACTCCCAGGGAGCCTACAATGAGCAGTTCTTC
>TRBV18|TRBJ2-1|-|-
CASSPAGLLLEQFF
TGTGCCAGCTCACCGGCAGGTTTACTCCTTGAGCAGTTCTTC
>TRBV4-3|TRBJ2-1|-|-
CASSQGGAGHNEQFF
TGCGCCAGCAGCCAAGGGGGGGCAGGTCACAATGAGCAGTTCTTC
>TRBV11-2|TRBJ1-1|-|-
CASSSRTVNTEAFF
TGTGCCAGCAGCTCCCGGACGGTGAACACTGAAGCTTTCTTT
>TRBV5-6|TRBJ2-1|TRBD1|-
CASSLGTGRRDEQFF
TGTGCCAGCAGCCTTGGGACAGGGAGGCGGGATGAGCAGTTCTTC
>TRBV7-2|TRBJ1-5|-|-
CASSLGQRNQPQHF
TGTGCCAGCAGCTTAGGACAGCGTAATCAGCCCCAGCATTTT
>TRBV7-7|TRBJ2-3|TRBD2|-
CASSAGTSGLGSTDTQYF
TGTGCCAGCAGCGCCGGGACTAGCGGACTGGGTAGCACAGATACGCAGTATTTT
>TRBV6-5|TRBJ2-7|TRBD1|-
CASRDRGGYEQYF
TGTGCCAGCAGGGACAGGGGAGGATACGAGCAGTACTTC
>TRBV6-5|TRBJ2-3|-|once
CASSYSGLTDTQYF
TGTGCCAGCAGTTACTCTGGGTTAACAGATACGCAGTATTTT
>TRBV24-1|TRBJ2-1|TRBD2|-
CATSEVSGGTYNEQFF
TGTGCCACCAGTGAGGTGAGCGGGGGGACCTACAATGAGCAGTTCTTC
>TRBV19|TRBJ1-1|-|-
CASEGDTEAFF
TGTGCCAGCGAAGGGGACACTGAAGCTTTCTTT
>TRBV5-1|TRBJ2-7|TRBD1|-
CASSFGTGPSYEQYF
TGCGCCAGCAGCTTCGGGACAGGGCCCTCCTACGAGCAGTACTTC
>TRBV6-5|TRBJ2-5|TRBD1|-
CASSYRGLEGTQYF
TGTGCCAGCAGTTACAGGGGGCTAGAGGGGACCCAGTACTTC
>TRBV5-5|TRBJ2-2|TRBD2|-
CASSLTSGGVLTGELFF
TGTGCCAGCAGCTTGACTAGCGGGGGGGTACTCACCGGGGAGCTGTTTTTT
>TRBV2|TRBJ2-4|-|few
CASSDRRREYF
TGTGCCAGCAGTGATAGGCGGCGGGAGTACTTC